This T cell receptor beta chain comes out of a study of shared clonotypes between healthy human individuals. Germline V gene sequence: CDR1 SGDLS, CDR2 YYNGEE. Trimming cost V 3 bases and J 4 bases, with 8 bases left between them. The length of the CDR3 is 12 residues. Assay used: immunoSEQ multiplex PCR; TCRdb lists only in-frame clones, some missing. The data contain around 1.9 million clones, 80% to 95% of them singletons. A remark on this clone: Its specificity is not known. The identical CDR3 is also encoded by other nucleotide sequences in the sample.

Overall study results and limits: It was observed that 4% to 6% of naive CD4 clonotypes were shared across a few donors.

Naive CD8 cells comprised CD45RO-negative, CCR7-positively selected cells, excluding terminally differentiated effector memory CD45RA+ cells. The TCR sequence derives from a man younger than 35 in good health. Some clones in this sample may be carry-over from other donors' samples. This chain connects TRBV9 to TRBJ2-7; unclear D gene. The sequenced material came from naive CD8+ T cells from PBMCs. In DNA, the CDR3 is TGTGCCAGCAGCGGCGACTCGTACGAGCAGTACTTC. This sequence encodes CASSGDSYEQYF. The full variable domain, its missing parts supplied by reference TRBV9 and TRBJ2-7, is DSGVTQTPKHLITATGQRVTLRCSPRSGDLSVYWYQQSLDQGLQFLIQYYNGEERAKGNILERFSAQQFPDLHSELNLSSLELGDSALYFCASSGDSYEQYFGPGTRLTVT.